This T cell receptor beta chain appears in the sequencing data of a study of OX40 agonist ivuxolimab in advanced cancers. Study information: Previous treatment with anti-PD-1, anti-PD-L1 or anti-CTLA-4 therapy was allowed; 40% had received some.

Sequencing was performed with immunoSEQ multiplex PCR; in TCRdb, only in-frame clones are kept and a portion is missing. The table records about 62,000 clones, around four fifths of them present only once. The germline V and J ends were trimmed by 3 bases and 1 base, with 11 bases remaining between them. Germline CDR1 is SGHRS and CDR2 is YFSETQ. The CDR3 covers 16 residues. The V gene is TRBV5-1, the J gene TRBJ2-6; D gene ambiguous. The sample here was CD4+ or CD8+ T cells sorted from blood, taken in a trial of the OX40 agonist ivuxolimab. The TCR comes from an adult with an advanced solid tumor such as melanoma, head and neck, liver or kidney cancer. The CDR3 loop is CASSSTPVSGANVLTF. CDR3 sequence (DNA): TGCGCCAGCAGCTCTACCCCGGTATCTGGGGCCAACGTCCTGACTTTC.